The 3 T cell receptor beta chains given below trace back to one sample, sequenced in a study of graft-versus-host responses after intestinal transplantation. Some clones are missing from TCRdb's copy, which holds only in-frame ones; the method was immunoSEQ multiplex PCR. The data contain 15,000 to 20,000 clones, around nine tenths of them singletons. The sample consisted of bone marrow, taken around 120 days after transplant. The source is a human patient who received an intestinal transplant, so some T cells may come from the graft donor.

V usage is TRBV9 and J usage is TRBJ2-5, with 10 nucleotides matching TRBD2. After removal of 0 bases from V and 2 bases from J, the junction contained 7 bases not matched to a gene. Germline CDR1 reads SGDLS; CDR2 reads YYNGEE. The CDR3 is 17 residues long. CDR3 sequence (DNA): TGTGCCAGCAGCGTAGCCGGACTAGCGGACTTACAAGAGACCCAGTACTTC. Its translation: CASSVAGLADLQETQYF.

This chain joins TRBV7-6 and TRBJ2-3; D is undetermined. This CDR3 contains 13 residues. The V end was cut by 5 bases, the J end by 4 bases, with 10 bases between. Germline V lookup: CDR1 SGHVS, CDR2 FNYEAQ. The CDR3 sequence is CASSQGRSDTQYF. As DNA, the CDR3 is TGTGCCAGCAGCCAAGGACGATCAGATACGCAGTATTTT.

V gene TRBV11-2 combines with J gene TRBJ2-2; D call uncertain. CDR3 length: 12 residues. Germline V gene sequence: CDR1 SGHAT, CDR2 FQNNGV. Trimming pared 5 bases from V and 5 bases from J, leaving 6 bases between. CDR3 region: CASSGWTGELFF. In DNA form, the CDR3 reads TGTGCCAGCAGCGGCTGGACCGGGGAGCTGTTTTTT. Full variable domain (outside the CDR3, taken from reference TRBV11-2 and TRBJ2-2): EAGVAQSPRYKIIEKRQSVAFWCNPISGHATLYWYQQILGQGPKLLIQFQNNGVVDDSQLPKDRFSAERLKGVDSTLKIQPAKLEDSAVYLCASSGWTGELFFGEGSRLTVL.